This T cell receptor beta chain was found in a study of shared clonotypes between healthy human individuals. Using immunoSEQ multiplex PCR, the repertoire was profiled, and TCRdb retains in-frame clones only, with some absent. Of more than 2 million clones listed, approximately 94% are singletons. This CDR3 is 14 amino acids long. Germline-derived CDR1 and CDR2 are LNHDA and SQIVND (reference sequence). With 4 bases clipped from V and 2 bases from J, the junction kept 4 bases outside the gene matches. The J gene is TRBJ2-7, the V gene TRBV19; TRBD1 matches 8 bases. Sequenced input: naive CD4+ T cells sorted from blood. Sample subset: CD45RA+ positively selected. The origin of this receptor is a man aged 18 to 35 in good health. Here the CDR3 reads CASSRRTGPYEQYF. Here the CDR3 DNA reads TGTGCCAGTAGTAGAAGGACAGGGCCCTACGAGCAGTACTTC.